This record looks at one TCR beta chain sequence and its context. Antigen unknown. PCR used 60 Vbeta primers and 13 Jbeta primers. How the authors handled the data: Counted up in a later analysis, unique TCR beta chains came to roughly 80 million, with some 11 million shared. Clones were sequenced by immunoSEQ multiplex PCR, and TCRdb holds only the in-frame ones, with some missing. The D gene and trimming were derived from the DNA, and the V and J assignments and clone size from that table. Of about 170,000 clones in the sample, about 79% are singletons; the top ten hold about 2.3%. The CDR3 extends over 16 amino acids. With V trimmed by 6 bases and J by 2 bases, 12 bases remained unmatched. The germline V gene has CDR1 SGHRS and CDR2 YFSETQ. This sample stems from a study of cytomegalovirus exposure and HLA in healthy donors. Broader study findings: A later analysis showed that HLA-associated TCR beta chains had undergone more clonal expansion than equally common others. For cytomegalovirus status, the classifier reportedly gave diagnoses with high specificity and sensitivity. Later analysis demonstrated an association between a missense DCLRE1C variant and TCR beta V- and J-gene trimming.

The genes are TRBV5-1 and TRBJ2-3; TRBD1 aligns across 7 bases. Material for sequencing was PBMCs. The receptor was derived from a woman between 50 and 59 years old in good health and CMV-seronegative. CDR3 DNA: TGCGCCAGCAAACCCATCCCGGGACAGAACACAGATACGCAGTATTTT. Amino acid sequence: CASKPIPGQNTDTQYF.